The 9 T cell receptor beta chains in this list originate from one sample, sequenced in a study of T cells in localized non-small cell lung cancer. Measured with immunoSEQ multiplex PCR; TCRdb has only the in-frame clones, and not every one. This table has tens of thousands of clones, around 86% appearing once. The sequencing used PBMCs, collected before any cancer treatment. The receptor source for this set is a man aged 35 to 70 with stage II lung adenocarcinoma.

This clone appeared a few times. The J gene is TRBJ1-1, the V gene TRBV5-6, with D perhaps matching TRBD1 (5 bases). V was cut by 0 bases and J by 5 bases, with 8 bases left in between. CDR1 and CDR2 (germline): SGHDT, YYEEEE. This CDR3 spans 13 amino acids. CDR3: CASSLGGRTEAFF. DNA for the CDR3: TGTGCCAGCAGCTTGGGGGGGAGGACTGAAGCTTTCTTT.

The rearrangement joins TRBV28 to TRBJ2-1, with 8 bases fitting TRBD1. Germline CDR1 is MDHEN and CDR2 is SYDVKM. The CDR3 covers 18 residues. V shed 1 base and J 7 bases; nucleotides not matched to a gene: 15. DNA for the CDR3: TGTGCCAGCAGTTTATACCCGGTGATGGGACAGGAGAGGAATGAGCAGTTCTTC. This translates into CASSLYPVMGQERNEQFF.

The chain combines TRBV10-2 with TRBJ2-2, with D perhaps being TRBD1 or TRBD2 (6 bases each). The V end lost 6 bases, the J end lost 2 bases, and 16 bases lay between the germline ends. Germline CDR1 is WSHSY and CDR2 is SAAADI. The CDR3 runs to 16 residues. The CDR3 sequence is CASSVRGVGNTGELFF. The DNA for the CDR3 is TGCGCCAGCAGCGTGAGGGGGGTGGGTAACACCGGGGAGCTGTTTTTT.

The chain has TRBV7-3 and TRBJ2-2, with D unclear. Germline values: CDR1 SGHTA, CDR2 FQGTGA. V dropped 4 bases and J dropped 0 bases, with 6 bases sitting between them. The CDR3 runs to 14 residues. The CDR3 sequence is CASSSGANTGELFF. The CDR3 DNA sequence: TGTGCCAGCAGCTCAGGAGCGAACACCGGGGAGCTGTTTTTT. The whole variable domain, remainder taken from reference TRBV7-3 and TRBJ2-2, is GAGVSQTPSNKVTEKGKYVELRCDPISGHTALYWYRQSLGQGPEFLIYFQGTGAADDSGLPNDRFFAVRPEGSVSTLKIQRTERGDSAVYLCASSSGANTGELFFGEGSRLTVL.

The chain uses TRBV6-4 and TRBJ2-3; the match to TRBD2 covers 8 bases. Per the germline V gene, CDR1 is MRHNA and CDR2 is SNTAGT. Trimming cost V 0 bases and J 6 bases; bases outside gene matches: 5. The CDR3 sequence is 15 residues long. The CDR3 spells CASSDSTGGVDTQYF. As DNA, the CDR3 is TGTGCCAGCAGTGACTCAACGGGGGGGGTTGATACGCAGTATTTT.

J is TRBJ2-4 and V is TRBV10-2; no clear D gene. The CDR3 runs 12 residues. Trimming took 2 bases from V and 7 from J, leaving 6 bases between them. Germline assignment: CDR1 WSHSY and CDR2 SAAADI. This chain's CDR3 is CASSEKENIQYF. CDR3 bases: TGCGCCAGCAGTGAGAAGGAGAACATTCAGTACTTC.

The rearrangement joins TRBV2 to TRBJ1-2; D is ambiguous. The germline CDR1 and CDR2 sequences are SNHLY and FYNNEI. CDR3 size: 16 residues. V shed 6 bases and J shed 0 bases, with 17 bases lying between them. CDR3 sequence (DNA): TGTGCCAGCAGCTTCTCTCCGACGGATCCTAACTATGGCTACACCTTC. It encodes CASSFSPTDPNYGYTF.

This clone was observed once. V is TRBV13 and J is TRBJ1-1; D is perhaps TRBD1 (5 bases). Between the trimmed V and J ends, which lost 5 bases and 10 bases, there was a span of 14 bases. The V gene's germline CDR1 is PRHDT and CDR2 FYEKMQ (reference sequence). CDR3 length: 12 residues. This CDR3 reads CASSAKDKRAFF. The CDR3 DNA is TGTGCCAGCAGCGCAAAGGACAAGCGAGCTTTCTTT.

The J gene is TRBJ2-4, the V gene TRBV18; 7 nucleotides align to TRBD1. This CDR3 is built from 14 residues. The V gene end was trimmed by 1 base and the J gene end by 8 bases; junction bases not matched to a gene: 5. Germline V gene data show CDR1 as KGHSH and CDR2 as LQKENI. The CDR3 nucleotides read TGTGCCAGCTCACCACGCCTCCAGGGGGACATTCAGTACTTC. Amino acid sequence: CASSPRLQGDIQYF.